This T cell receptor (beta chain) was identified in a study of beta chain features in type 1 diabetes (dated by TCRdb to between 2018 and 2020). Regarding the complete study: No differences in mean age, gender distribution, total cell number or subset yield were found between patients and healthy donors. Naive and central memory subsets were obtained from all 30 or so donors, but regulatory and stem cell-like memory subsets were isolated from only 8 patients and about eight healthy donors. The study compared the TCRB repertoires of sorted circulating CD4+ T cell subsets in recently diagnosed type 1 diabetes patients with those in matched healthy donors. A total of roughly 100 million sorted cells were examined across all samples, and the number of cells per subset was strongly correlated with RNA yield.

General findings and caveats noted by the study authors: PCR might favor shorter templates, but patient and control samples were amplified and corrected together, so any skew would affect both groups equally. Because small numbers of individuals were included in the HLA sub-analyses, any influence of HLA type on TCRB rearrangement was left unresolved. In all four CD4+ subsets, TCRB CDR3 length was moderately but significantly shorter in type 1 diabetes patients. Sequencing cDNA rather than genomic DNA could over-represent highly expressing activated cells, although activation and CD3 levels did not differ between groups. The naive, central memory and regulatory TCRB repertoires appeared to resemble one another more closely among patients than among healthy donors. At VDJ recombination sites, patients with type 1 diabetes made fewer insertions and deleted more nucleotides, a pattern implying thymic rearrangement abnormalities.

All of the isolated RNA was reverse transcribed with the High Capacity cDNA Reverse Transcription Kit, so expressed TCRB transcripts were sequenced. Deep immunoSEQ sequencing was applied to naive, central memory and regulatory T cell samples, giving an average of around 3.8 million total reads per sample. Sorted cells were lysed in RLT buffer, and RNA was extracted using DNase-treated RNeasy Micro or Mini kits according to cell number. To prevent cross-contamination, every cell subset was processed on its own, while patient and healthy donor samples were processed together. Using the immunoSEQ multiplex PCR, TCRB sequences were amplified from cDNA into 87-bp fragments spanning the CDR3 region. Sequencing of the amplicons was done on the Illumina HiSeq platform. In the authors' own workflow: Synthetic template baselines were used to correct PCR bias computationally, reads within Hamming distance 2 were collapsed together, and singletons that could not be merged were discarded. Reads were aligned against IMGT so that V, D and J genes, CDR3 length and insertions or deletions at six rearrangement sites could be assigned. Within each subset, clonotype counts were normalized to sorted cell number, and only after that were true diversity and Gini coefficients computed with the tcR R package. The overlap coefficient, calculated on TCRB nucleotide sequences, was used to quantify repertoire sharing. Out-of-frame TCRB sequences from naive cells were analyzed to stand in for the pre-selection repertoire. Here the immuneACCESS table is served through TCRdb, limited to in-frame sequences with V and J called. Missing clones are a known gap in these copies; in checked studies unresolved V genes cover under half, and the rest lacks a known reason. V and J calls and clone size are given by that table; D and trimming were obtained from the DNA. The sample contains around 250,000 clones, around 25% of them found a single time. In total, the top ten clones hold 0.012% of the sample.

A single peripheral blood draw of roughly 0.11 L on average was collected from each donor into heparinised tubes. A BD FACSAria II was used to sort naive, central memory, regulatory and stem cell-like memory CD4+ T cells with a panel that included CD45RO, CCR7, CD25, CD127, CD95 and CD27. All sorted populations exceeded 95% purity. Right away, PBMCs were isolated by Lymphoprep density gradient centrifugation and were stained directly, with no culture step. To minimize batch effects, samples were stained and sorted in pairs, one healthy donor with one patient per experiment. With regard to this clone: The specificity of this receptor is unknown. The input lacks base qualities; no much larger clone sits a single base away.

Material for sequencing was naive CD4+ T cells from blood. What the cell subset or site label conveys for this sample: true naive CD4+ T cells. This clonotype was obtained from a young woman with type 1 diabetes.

The DNA is TGTGCCAGCAGGAGACAGGGGGCCGGAGAGACCCAGTACTTC. This encodes CASRRQGAGETQYF. The sequence links TRBV28 to TRBJ2-5, with 10 middle bases fitting TRBD1. Compared with germline, V lacks 6 bases and J lacks 4 bases; bases without a gene match: 5. CDR3 length: 14 amino acids, cysteine to phenylalanine. Here the CDR3 DNA is all that survives: 42 bases in frame from base 1. The germline V gene supplies CDR1 MDHEN and CDR2 SYDVKM.